This T cell receptor beta chain derives from a study of blood T cell repertoires in COVID-19. For the study at large: Sources were T cells, B-cell-depleted T cells, or PBMCs; the material itself was cDNA or gDNA.

Germline trimming cut 4 bases from V and 2 bases from J; bases unmatched to any gene: 5. CDR1 SGHTA and CDR2 FQGNSA come from the germline V gene. The CDR3 has 17 amino acids. People in the exposed group encountered a COVID-19 case within 2 weeks before entering the study. Authors' methods: Amplification with reference gene primers provided the estimates of nucleated cell counts. The assay was immunoSEQ multiplex PCR, and TCRdb's table has in-frame clones only and misses some. V, J and clone size are those of that table, while D and trimming were read from the DNA. The table shows approximately 300,000 clones, with about 85% occurring only once.

This TCR was recovered from a woman in her 30s who had been exposed to COVID-19. Material: PBMCs or T cells enriched from blood (not recorded which). This chain links TRBV7-2 with TRBJ2-1; TRBD2 agrees at 13 bases. The CDR3 sequence is CASSSRTSGSTYNEQFF. The CDR3 DNA follows: TGTGCCAGCAGCTCGCGGACTAGCGGGAGTACCTACAATGAGCAGTTCTTC.